These 9 T cell receptor beta chains share one sample of origin, sequenced in a study of cytomegalovirus exposure and HLA in healthy donors. Vbeta (60) and Jbeta (13) primers were used in the PCR. Using immunoSEQ multiplex PCR, the repertoire was profiled, and TCRdb retains in-frame clones only, with some absent. The sample lists fewer than 110,000 clones, about four fifths seen once, with roughly 2% in the top ten. Sample: PBMCs. These receptors all come from a woman between 35 and 50 years old in good health and CMV-seronegative.

The CDR3 DNA sequence: TGCGCCAGCAGCGATTCGGGGGGTGCAGATACGCAGTATTTT. Amino acid sequence: CASSDSGGADTQYF. The chain carries TRBV5-1 and TRBJ2-3, with 7 bases fitting TRBD2. CDR3 length equals 14 residues. The J segment lost 4 bases and the V segment lost 4 bases, leaving 6 bases of the junction unmatched. Germline assignment: CDR1 SGHRS and CDR2 YFSETQ.

This sequence joins TRBV30 and TRBJ2-7, with no clear D. CDR3 length equals 13 residues. Germline V gene lookup returns CDR1 GTSNPN and CDR2 SVGIG (reference sequence). V was clipped by 4 bases and J by 0 bases, with 10 bases between them. DNA for the CDR3: TGTGCCTGGAATCGCGCGCGCTCCTACGAGCAGTACTTC. Its protein product is CAWNRARSYEQYF.

This clone was seen more than once but under ten times. The chain couples TRBV9 to TRBJ2-5, with 10 bases fitting TRBD2. The CDR3 is 15 residues long. Germline CDR1 SGDLS, CDR2 YYNGEE. Germline trimming cut 4 bases from V and 5 bases from J; bases unmatched to any gene: 8. The CDR3 nucleotides read TGTGCCAGCAGCATCAGCGGGGGGGCTTTGGAGACCCAGTACTTC. Encoded protein: CASSISGGALETQYF.

This chain links TRBV30 with TRBJ2-1; TRBD2 matches 8 bases. The germline V gene encodes CDR1 GTSNPN and CDR2 SVGIG (reference sequence). Losses at the gene ends were 0 bases for V and 7 bases for J; bases not matched to a gene: 11. The CDR3 runs to 16 residues. CDR3 loop: CAWSVRGSGIRNEQFF. Here the CDR3 DNA reads TGTGCCTGGAGTGTTAGGGGTAGCGGGATTCGGAATGAGCAGTTCTTC.

The table lists this clone with a few counts. The chain joins TRBV14 to TRBJ2-4, with D perhaps TRBD1 (5 bases). The CDR3 is made up of 13 amino acids. CDR1 SGHDN and CDR2 FVKESK come from the germline V gene. Trimming took off 1 base at V and 7 bases at J, with 8 bases between the two ends. The CDR3 region has the DNA TGTGCCAGCAGCCAAGGGGGCTCGAACATTCAGTACTTC. Translation: CASSQGGSNIQYF.

The CDR3 sequence: CASSFDRGAEKLFF. Here the CDR3 DNA reads TGTGCCAGCAGCTTCGACAGGGGGGCTGAAAAACTGTTTTTT. The chain has TRBV7-9 and TRBJ1-4, with 9 nucleotides matching TRBD1. The J segment lost 7 bases and the V segment lost 3 bases, leaving 3 bases of the junction unmatched. The germline V gene has CDR1 SEHNR and CDR2 FQNEAQ (reference sequence). CDR3 length equals 14 residues.

This chain links TRBV7-9 with TRBJ1-1; D gene ambiguous. The CDR3 length is 12 residues. Germline V CDR1 and CDR2: SEHNR, FQNEAQ (reference sequence). V lost 5 bases and J lost 7, with 11 bases in between. CDR3 bases: TGTGCCAGCAGCCGGGAGCCTCGTGAAGCTTTCTTT. Its translation is CASSREPREAFF. Complete variable domain (other parts from reference TRBV7-9 and TRBJ1-1): DTGVSQNPRHKITKRGQNVTFRCDPISEHNRLYWYRQTLGQGPEFLTYFQNEAQLEKSRLLSDRFSAERPKGSFSTLEIQRTEQGDSAMYLCASSREPREAFFGQGTRLTVV.

This clone was detected a few times. The CDR3 protein is CASSDLAGTYEQYF. CDR3 DNA: TGTGCCAGCAGTGACCTAGCGGGTACCTACGAGCAGTACTTC. This chain links TRBV6-1 with TRBJ2-7; 8 positions match TRBD2. V was pared by 3 bases and J by 2 bases, with 3 bases of the junction left unmatched. This CDR3 is built from 14 residues. The V gene's germline CDR1 is MNHNS and CDR2 SASEGT.

The V gene is TRBV27, the J gene TRBJ1-3; D not certain. CDR1 is MNHEY and CDR2 is SMNVEV in the germline V gene (reference sequence). The V end was cut by 0 bases, the J end by 2 bases, with 8 bases between. The CDR3 has 15 residues. For the CDR3, the DNA is TGTGCCAGCAGTTTATCTTATACGGCTGGAAACACCATATATTTT. Protein product: CASSLSYTAGNTIYF.